This record concerns one TCR beta chain sequence. Then a second PCR, running roughly 7 to 11 cycles, was carried out with a sample-barcoded 5' primer and a J-beta primer mix. A single record per CDR3 protein comes from TCRdb applying MiXCR to the 5' RACE reads. The sample includes about 930,000 distinct CDR3 sequences, 25% to 30% of them seen just once. It was around 10 milliliters of peripheral blood that were drawn from each donor. This sample was taken from a study of blood T cells in healthy people across ages. V was cut by 3 bases and J by 8 bases, with 7 bases left in between. CDR3 size: 10 residues. The germline V gene encodes CDR1 DFQATT and CDR2 SNEGSKA (reference sequence). The same data also contributed to another study, on T cells of mothers and their children. That work adds: Maternal samples each gave over 8 million TCR beta CDR3 reads, and child samples about 3 million each.

The chain links TRBV20-1 to TRBJ1-1; tentative D call: TRBD1 (5 bases). This TCR derives from a woman between 40 and 50 years old in good health. The material sequenced was blood. The CDR3 nucleotides read TGCAGTGCTAGTGAGGGGGAAGCTTTCTTT. This sequence encodes CSASEGEAFF.